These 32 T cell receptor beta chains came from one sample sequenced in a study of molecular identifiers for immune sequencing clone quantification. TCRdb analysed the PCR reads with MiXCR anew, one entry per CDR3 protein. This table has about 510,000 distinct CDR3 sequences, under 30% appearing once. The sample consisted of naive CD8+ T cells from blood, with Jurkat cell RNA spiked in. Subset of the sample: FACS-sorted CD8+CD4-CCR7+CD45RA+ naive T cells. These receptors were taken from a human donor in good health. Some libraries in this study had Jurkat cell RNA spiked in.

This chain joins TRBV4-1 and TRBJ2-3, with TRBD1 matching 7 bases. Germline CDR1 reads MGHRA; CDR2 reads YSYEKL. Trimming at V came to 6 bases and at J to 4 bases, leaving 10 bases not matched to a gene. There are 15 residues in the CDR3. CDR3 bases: TGCGCCAGCAGGACACAGGGGACCGTCGCAGATACGCAGTATTTT. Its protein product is CASRTQGTVADTQYF.

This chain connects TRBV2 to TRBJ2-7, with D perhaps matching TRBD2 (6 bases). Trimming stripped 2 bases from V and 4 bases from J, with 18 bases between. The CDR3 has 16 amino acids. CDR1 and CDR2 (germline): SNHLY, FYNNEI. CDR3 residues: CASSEPLRGGGYEQYF. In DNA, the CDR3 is TGTGCCAGCAGTGAACCACTTCGGGGTGGGGGGTACGAGCAGTACTTC.

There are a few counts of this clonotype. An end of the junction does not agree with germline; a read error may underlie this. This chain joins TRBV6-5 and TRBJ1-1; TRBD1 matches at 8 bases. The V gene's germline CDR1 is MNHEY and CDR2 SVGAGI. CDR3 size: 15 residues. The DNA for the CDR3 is TGTGCCGGCAGTTGGGGTTGGGACAGGCGTTATGAAGCTTTCTTT. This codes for CAGSWGWDRRYEAFF.

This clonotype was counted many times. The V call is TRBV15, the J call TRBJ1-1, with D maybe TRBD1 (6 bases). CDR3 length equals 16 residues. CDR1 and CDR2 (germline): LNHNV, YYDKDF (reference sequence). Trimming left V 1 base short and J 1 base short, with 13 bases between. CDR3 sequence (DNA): TGTGCCACCAGCAGAGTTGGGGGGCTCCGGAACACTGAAGCTTTCTTT. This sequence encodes CATSRVGGLRNTEAFF.

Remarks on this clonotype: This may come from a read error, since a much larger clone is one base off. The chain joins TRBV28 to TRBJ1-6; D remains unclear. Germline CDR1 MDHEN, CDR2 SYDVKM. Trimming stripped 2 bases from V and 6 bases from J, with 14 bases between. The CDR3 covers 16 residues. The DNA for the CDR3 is TGTGCCAGCAGTTTACGGCTCCTACTGAGTAATTCACCCCTCCACTTT. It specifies CASSLRLLLSNSPLHF.

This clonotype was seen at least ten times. CDR3 protein: CASSFGPNTEAFF. In DNA, the CDR3 is TGTGCCAGCTCTTTCGGACCGAACACTGAAGCTTTCTTT. This rearrangement joins TRBV7-9 to TRBJ1-1, with D hard to call. CDR1 and CDR2 (germline): SEHNR, FQNEAQ (reference sequence). The CDR3 has 13 residues. Trimming removed 8 bases at V and 1 base at J, with 11 bases between.

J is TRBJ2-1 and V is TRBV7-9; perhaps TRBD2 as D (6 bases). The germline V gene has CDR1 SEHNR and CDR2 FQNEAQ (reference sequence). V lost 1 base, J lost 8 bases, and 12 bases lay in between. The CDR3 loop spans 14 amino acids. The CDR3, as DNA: TGTGCCAGCAGCTTAGTGTCGGGGGTGGATGAGCAGTTCTTC. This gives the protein CASSLVSGVDEQFF.

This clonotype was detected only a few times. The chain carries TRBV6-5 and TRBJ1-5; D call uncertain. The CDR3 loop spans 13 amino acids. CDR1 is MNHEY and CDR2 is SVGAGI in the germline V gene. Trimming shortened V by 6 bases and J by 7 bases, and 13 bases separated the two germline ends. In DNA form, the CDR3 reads TGTGCCAGCAGCACGCGGGGAGGGCAGCCCCAGCATTTT. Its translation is CASSTRGGQPQHF.

DNA of the CDR3: TGTGCCAGCAGTGAGGCGGGGCCAATGGATTCACAAGAGACCCAGTACTTC. Encoded protein: CASSEAGPMDSQETQYF. The rearrangement joins TRBV25-1 to TRBJ2-5; perhaps TRBD2 as D (6 bases). Germline values: CDR1 MGHDK, CDR2 SYGVNS. The CDR3 spans 17 residues. Trimming took 3 bases from V and 2 from J, leaving 19 bases between them.

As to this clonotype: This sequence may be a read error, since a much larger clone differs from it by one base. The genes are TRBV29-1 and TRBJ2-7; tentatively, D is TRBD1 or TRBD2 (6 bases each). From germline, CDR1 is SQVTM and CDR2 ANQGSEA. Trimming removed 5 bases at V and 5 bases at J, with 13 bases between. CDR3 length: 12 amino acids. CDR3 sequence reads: CSVMSGANEQYF. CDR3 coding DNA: TGCAGCGTTATGTCGGGGGCAAACGAGCAGTACTTC.

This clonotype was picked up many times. The CDR3 reads CASSAGLSYEQYF. As DNA, the CDR3 is TGTGCCAGCAGCGCAGGGTTGTCCTACGAGCAGTACTTC. This rearrangement joins TRBV19 to TRBJ2-7; D is perhaps TRBD1 (5 bases). CDR1 LNHDA and CDR2 SQIVND come from the germline V gene (reference sequence). The ends were cut back, 9 bases at V and 1 base at J, with 13 bases in the middle. The CDR3 loop spans 13 amino acids.

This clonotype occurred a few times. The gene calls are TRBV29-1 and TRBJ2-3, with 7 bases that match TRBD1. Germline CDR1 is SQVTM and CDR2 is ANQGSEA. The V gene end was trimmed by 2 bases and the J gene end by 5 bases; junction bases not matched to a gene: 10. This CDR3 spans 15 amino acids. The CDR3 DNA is TGCAGCGTTGAACTTACCGGGACAGAGGAAGATACGCAGTATTTT. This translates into CSVELTGTEEDTQYF.

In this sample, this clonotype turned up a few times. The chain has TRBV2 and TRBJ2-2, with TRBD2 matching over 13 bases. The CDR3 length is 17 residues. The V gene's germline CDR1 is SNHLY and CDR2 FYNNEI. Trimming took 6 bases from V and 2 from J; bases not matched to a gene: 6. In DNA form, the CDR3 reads TGTGCCAGCAGCAAGACTAGCGGGGGGTCCAACACCGGGGAGCTGTTTTTT. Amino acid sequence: CASSKTSGGSNTGELFF. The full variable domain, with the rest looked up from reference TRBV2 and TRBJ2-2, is EPEVTQTPSHQVTQMGQEVILRCVPISNHLYFYWYRQILGQKVEFLVSFYNNEISEKSEIFDDQFSVERPDGSNFTLKIRSTKLEDSAMYFCASSKTSGGSNTGELFFGEGSRLTVL.

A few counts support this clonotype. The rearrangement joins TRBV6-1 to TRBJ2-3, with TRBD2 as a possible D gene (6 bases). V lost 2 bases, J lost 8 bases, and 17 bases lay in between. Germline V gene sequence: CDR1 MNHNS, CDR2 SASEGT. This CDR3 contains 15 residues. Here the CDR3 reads CASSERRDPLPTQYF. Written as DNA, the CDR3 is TGTGCCAGCAGTGAACGGCGGGATCCCCTCCCTACGCAGTATTTT.

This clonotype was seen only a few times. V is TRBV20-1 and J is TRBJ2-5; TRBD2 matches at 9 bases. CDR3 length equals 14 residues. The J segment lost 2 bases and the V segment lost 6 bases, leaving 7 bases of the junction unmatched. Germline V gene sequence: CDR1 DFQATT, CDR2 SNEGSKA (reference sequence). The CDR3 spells CSAGGSGRQETQYF. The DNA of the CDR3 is TGCAGTGCCGGGGGTAGCGGGAGACAAGAGACCCAGTACTTC.

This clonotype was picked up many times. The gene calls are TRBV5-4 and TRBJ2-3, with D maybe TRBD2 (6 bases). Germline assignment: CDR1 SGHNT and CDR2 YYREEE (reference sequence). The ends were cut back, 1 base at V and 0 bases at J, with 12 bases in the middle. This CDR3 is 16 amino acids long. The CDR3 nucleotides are TGTGCCAGCAGCTTGAACCTAGCGACAAGCACAGATACGCAGTATTTT. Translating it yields CASSLNLATSTDTQYF.

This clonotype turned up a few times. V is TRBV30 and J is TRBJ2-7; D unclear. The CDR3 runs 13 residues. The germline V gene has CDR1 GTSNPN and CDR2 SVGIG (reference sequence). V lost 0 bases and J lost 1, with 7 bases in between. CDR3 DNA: TGTGCCTGGAGTGTTTTTTCGTCCTACGAGCAGTACTTC. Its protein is CAWSVFSSYEQYF.

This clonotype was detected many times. The CDR3: CASSPYSANEKLFF. The CDR3 DNA reads TGCGCCAGCAGCCCTTACTCGGCCAATGAAAAACTGTTTTTT. The chain links TRBV4-3 to TRBJ1-4; D gene uncertain. This CDR3 has 14 amino acids. V gave up 4 bases and J gave up 5 bases, with 11 bases separating them. Germline CDR1 and CDR2: LGHNA and YSLEER.

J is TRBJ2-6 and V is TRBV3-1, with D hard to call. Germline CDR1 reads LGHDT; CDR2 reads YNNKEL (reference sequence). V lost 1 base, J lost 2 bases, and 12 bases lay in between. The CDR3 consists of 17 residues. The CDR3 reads CASSQGTRQAGANVLTF. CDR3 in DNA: TGTGCCAGCAGCCAAGGTACGCGGCAGGCTGGGGCCAACGTCCTGACTTTC.

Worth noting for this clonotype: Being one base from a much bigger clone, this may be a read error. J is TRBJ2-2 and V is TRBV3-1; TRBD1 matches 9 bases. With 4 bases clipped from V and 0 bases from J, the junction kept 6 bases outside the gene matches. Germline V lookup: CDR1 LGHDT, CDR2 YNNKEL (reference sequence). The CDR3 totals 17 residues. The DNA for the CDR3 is TGTGCCAGCAGCCGACCCCGACAGGGGGCGAACACCGGGGAGCTGTTTTTT. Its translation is CASSRPRQGANTGELFF.

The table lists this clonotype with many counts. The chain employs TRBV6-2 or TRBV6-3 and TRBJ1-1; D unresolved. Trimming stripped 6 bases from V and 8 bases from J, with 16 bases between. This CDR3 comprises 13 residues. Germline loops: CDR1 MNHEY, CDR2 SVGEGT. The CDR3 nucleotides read TGTGCCAGCAGCTCCGGTCCTTCTACCGAAGCTTTCTTT. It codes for CASSSGPSTEAFF.

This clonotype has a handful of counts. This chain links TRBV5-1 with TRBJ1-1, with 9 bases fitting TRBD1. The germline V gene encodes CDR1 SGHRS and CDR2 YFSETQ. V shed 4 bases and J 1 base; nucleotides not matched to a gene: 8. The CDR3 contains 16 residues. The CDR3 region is CASSVDRGSTNTEAFF. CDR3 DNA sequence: TGCGCCAGCAGCGTAGACAGGGGGAGTACGAACACTGAAGCTTTCTTT.

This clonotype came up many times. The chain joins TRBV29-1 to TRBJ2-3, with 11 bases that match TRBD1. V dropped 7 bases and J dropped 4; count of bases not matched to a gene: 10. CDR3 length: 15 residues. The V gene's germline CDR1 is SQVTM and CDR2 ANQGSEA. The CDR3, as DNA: TGCAGCGCTATCATGGACAGGGGGCTCCCAGATACGCAGTATTTT. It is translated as CSAIMDRGLPDTQYF.

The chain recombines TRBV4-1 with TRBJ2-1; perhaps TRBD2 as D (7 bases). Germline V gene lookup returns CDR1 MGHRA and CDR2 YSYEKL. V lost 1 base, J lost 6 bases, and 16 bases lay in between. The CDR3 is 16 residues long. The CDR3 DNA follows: TGCGCCAGCAGCCAAGTGGGGGGGCGGTCGGCCAATGAGCAGTTCTTC. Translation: CASSQVGGRSANEQFF.

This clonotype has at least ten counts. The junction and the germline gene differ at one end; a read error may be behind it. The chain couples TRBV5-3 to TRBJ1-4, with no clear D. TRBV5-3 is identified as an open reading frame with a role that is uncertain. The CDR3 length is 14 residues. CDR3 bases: TGTGCCAGCAGCTGGGGTCCGAGTAATGAAAAACTGTTTTTT. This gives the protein CASSWGPSNEKLFF.

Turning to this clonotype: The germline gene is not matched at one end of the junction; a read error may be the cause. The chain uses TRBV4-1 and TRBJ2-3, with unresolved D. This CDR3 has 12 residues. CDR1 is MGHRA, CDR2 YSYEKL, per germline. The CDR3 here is CASGQDVDTQYF. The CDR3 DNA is TGCGCCAGCGGCCAAGATGTAGATACGCAGTATTTT.

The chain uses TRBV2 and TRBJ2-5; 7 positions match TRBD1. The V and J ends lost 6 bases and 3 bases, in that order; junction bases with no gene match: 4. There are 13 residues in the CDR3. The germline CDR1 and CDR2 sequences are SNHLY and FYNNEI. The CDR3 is CASRHRGEETQYF. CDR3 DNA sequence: TGTGCCAGCAGGCACAGGGGAGAAGAGACCCAGTACTTC.

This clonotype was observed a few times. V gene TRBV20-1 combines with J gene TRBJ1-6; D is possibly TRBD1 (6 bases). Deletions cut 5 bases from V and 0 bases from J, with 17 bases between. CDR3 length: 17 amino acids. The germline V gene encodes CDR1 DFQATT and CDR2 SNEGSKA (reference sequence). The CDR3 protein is CSALQGGLSSYNSPLHF. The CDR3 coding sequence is TGCAGTGCTTTACAGGGAGGCCTCAGCTCCTATAATTCACCCCTCCACTTT.

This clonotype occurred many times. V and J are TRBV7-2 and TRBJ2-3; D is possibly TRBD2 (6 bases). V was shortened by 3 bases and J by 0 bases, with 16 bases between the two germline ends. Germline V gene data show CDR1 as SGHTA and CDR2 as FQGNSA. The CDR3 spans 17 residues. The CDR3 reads CASSFPRGGESTDTQYF. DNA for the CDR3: TGTGCCAGCAGCTTTCCGCGGGGCGGGGAAAGCACAGATACGCAGTATTTT.

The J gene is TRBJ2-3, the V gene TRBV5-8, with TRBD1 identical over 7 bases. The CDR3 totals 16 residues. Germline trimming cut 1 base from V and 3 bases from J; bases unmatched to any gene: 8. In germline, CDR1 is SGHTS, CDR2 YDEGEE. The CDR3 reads CASSLPRDSLTDTQYF. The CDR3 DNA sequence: TGTGCCAGCAGCTTGCCCCGGGACAGTTTAACAGATACGCAGTATTTT.

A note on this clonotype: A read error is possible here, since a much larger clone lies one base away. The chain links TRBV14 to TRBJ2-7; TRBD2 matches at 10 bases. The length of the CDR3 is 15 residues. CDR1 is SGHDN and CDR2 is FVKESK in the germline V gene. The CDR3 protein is CASCQALGTSVEQYF. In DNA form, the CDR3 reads TGTGCCAGCTGCCAAGCTTTGGGGACTAGCGTCGAGCAGTACTTC.

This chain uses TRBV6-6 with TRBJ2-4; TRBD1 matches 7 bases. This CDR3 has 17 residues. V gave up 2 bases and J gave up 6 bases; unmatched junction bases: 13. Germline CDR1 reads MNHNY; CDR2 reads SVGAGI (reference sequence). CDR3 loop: CASSYPTGLRLGNIQYF. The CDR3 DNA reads TGTGCCAGCAGTTACCCGACAGGGTTGAGGTTGGGAAACATTCAGTACTTC.